This T cell receptor beta chain is from a study of blood T cell repertoires in COVID-19. Whole-study context: Samples of COVID-19 (acute and convalescent) were obtained from the United States, Italy and Spain. PBMCs, B-cell-depleted T cells, or T cells provided the cDNA or gDNA that made up the material.

How the authors handled the data: Quantification of nucleated cells was approximated via reference gene primer amplification. Assay: immunoSEQ multiplex PCR; the TCRdb copy retains only in-frame clones and omits some. The V and J calls and clone size come from that table; D and trimming were worked out from the DNA. The repertoire holds about 100,000 clones, with around nine tenths as singletons. Germline V gene sequence: CDR1 SGHTA, CDR2 FQGNSA. The CDR3 has 15 residues. Trimming removed 5 bases from V and 2 bases from J; junction bases left unmatched: 4. The receptor was isolated from a man older than 75 with acute or convalescent COVID-19. The sequencing input was peripheral blood. The chain joins TRBV7-2 to TRBJ2-3, with 10 bases identical to TRBD2. CDR3 protein: CASSVGLASTDTQYF. DNA of the CDR3: TGTGCCAGCAGCGTGGGACTAGCGTCCACAGATACGCAGTATTTT.